This T cell receptor beta chain was found in a study of Ad26.COV2.S vaccination and SARS-CoV-2 variants (dated by TCRdb to the early 2020s). Regarding the complete study: Donors in the vaccine arm were drawn from COV1001, a multicentre, randomized, double-blind, placebo-controlled phase I-IIa trial testing Ad26.COV2.S in healthy adults. Dosing of Ad26.COV2.S was intramuscular, at either 5x10^10 or 1x10^11 viral particles, delivered as one shot or as two shots spaced 56 days apart. TCRbeta repertoire sequencing was used to assess the specificity and breadth of SARS-CoV-2-reactive T cell receptors after Ad26.COV2.S vaccination. The TCR-sequenced set comprised about 32 samples: approximately 20 Ad26.COV2.S vaccine recipients, 5 placebo recipients and 8 SARS-CoV-2 convalescent individuals. Participants in the trial were split at random into five groups of five each, receiving low-dose or high-dose Ad26.COV2.S once or twice, or else placebo on both occasions. Investigators remained blinded to trial group allocation during experiments and outcome assessment. General conclusions and limits of the study: After vaccination, substantial breadth of spike-specific CD8+ and CD4+ T cell responses was reported. Spike-specific TCR breadth was higher in Ad26.COV2.S recipients than in placebo recipients (P = 0.0014). The study was not powered for comparison of responses between vaccine doses or regimens. According to the authors, total T cell responses may have been underestimated by the TCR breadth and depth analyses. Vaccine and placebo recipients had comparable non-spike TCR breadth, which fits with the vaccine containing only spike.

The immunoSEQ Assay was the method used to sequence TCRbeta CDR3 regions. After extraction, genomic DNA underwent amplification by bias-controlled multiplex PCR, followed by high-throughput sequencing. The published analysis was carried out like this. To quantify the absolute abundance of each unique TCRbeta CDR3 region, sequences were collapsed and filtered. T cell fraction was estimated by normalizing TCRbeta template counts to usable DNA, which was measured by amplifying reference genes present in all nucleated cells. Repertoire TCRs were annotated as SARS-CoV-2-specific when V gene, CDR3 amino acid sequence and J gene were exactly matched to a known reactive TCR set. The reference SARS-CoV-2 TCR set came from MIRA and was filtered for enrichment in COVID-19-positive ImmuneCODE repertoires, removing public or cross-reactive TCRs. Using the MIRA antigens, annotated TCRs were further analysed by specific ORF or by position within an ORF. Breadth was defined as annotated unique rearrangements over total unique productive rearrangements; depth was the summed frequency of those rearrangements. Two-sided Wilcoxon rank-sum tests were applied when comparing TCR breadth between groups. What TCRdb holds here is the immuneACCESS table cut down to in-frame rearrangements. Part of the clones is not present; checked against another copy, under half of the missing clones reflect an unresolved V gene, and the others are unexplained. Clone size and the V and J calls come from that table; the DNA yielded D and trimming. Counted in this sample were hundreds of thousands of clones; 88% of them appeared once. Around 6.1% of the sample goes to the ten largest clones.

Of note for this clone: The specificity of this receptor is unknown. No clone much larger than this one lies a single base away; base qualities are absent.

The treatment or condition label for this specimen denotes: roughly 18 received Ad26.COV2.S at low or high dose, single or two shots; about 5 received placebo; per-sample allocation not given. For vaccine and placebo recipients, the sequenced repertoires came from samples collected on day 63 after the first injection. Cohort 1b enrolled fewer than 30 adults aged 18-55 years at a single site in Boston, USA, between 29 July and 7 August 2020. Ad26.COV2.S consisted of a replication-incompetent adenovirus type 26 vector by which a prefusion-stabilized SARS-CoV-2 spike protein from the original Wuhan strain was expressed. CDR1 and CDR2 are read off the germline V gene as SGHRS and YFSETQ. Counted from cysteine to phenylalanine, this CDR3 has 17 amino acids. The sequence is cut down to CDR3 DNA, 51 bases in frame from base 1. The germline V end is reduced by 4 bases and the J end by 6 bases; junction bases left unmatched: 16.

This TCR was sampled from a person between 18 and 59 years old who received the Ad26.COV2.S COVID-19 vaccine or a placebo. The V gene is TRBV5-1 and the J gene is TRBJ2-7; 10 bases in the middle match TRBD1. Specimen: peripheral blood, collected in a trial of Ad26.COV2.S vaccine versus placebo. The DNA sequence reads TGCGCCAGCAGCGACCTGAACCGGGACAGGGGAGGAGGCGAGCAGTACTTC. It codes for CASSDLNRDRGGGEQYF.